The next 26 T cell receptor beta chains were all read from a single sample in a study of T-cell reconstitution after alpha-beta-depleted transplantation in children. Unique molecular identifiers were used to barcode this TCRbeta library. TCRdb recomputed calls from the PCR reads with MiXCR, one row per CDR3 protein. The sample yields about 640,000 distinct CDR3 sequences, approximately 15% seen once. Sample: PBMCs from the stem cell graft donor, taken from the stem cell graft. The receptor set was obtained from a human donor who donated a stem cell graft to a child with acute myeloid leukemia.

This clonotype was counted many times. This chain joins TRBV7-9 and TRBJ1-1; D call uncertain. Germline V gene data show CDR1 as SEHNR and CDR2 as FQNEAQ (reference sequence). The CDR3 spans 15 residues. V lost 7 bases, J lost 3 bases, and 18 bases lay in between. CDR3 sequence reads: CASTSTDVWDTEAFF. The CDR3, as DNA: TGTGCCAGCACCTCGACGGACGTCTGGGACACTGAAGCTTTCTTT. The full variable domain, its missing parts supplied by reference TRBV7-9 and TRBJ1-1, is DTGVSQNPRHKITKRGQNVTFRCDPISEHNRLYWYRQTLGQGPEFLTYFQNEAQLEKSRLLSDRFSAERPKGSFSTLEIQRTEQGDSAMYLCASTSTDVWDTEAFFGQGTRLTVV.

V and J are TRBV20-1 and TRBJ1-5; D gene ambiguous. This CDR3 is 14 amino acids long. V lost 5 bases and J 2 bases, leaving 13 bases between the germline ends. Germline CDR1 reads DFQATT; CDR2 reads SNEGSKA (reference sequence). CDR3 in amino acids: CSARRVRGNQPQHF. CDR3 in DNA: TGCAGTGCTCGAAGGGTTCGGGGCAATCAGCCCCAGCATTTT.

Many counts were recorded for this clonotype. DNA for the CDR3: TGCAGTGCTAGTGAGACCATCAATCAGCCCCAGCATTTT. Protein sequence: CSASETINQPQHF. The J gene is TRBJ1-5, the V gene TRBV20-1; D remains ambiguous. This CDR3 has 13 residues. V lost 3 bases to trimming and J lost 3 bases, with 9 bases between them. Germline V gives CDR1 DFQATT, CDR2 SNEGSKA (reference sequence).

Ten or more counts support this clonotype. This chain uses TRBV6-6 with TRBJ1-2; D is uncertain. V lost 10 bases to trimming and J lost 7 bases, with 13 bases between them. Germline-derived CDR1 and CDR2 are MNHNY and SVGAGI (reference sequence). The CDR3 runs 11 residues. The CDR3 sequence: CATSKSFGYTF. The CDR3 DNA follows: TGTGCCACCAGCAAGAGTTTTGGCTACACCTTC.

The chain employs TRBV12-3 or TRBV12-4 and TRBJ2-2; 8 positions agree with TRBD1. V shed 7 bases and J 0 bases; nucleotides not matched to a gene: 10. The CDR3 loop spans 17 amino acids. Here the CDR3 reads CASTPGQEGANTGELFF. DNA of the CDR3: TGTGCCAGCACCCCGGGACAGGAGGGAGCGAACACCGGGGAGCTGTTTTTT.

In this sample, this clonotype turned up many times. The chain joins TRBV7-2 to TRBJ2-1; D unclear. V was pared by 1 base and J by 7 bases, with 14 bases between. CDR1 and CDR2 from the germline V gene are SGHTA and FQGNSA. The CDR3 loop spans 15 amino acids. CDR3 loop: CASSLGSGGKNEQFF. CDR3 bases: TGTGCCAGCAGCTTAGGATCCGGTGGGAAGAATGAGCAGTTCTTC.

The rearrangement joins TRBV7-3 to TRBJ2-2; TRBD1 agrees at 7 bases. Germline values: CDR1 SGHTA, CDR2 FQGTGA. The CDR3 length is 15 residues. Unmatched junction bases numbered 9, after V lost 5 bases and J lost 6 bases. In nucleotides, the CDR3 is TGTGCCAGCAGCCCGCAGGGACAGTCCCCCGGGGAGCTGTTTTTT. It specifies CASSPQGQSPGELFF.

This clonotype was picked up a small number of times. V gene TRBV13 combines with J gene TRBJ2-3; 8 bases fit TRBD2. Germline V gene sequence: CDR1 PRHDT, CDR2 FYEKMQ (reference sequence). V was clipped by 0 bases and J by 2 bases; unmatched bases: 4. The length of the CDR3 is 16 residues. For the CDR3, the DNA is TGTGCCAGCAGCTTAGGGACTAGCGCCTTCACAGATACGCAGTATTTT. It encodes CASSLGTSAFTDTQYF.

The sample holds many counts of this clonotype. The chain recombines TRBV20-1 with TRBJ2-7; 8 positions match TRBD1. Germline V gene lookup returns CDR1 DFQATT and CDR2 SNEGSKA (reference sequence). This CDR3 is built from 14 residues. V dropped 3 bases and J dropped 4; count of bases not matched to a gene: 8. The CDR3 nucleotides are TGCAGTGCTAGTTCTAGACAGGGGCTGTACGAGCAGTACTTC. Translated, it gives CSASSRQGLYEQYF.

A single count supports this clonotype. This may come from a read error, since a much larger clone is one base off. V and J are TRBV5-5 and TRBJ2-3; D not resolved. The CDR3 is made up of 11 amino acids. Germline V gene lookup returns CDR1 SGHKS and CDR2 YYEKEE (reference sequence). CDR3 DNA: TGTGCCAGCAGCTTTTCCATAACACTGAATTTT. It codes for CASSFSITLNF.

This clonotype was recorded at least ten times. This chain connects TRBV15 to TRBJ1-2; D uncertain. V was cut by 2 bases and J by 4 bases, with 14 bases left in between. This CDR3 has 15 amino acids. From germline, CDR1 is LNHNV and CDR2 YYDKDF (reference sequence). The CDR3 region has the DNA TGTGCCACCAGCAGATCTGACTCTGGAATCTATGGCTACACCTTC. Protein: CATSRSDSGIYGYTF.

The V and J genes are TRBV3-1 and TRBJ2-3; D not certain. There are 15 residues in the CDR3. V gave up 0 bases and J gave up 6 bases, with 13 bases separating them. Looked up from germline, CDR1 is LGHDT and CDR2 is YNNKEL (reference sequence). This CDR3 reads CASSQDRGLGDTQYF. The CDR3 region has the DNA TGTGCCAGCAGCCAAGACCGCGGTCTGGGGGATACGCAGTATTTT.

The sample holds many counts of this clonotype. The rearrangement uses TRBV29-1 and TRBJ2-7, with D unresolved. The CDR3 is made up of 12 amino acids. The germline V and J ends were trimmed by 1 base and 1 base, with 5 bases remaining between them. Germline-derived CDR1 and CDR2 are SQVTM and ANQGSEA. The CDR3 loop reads CSVEGESYEQYF. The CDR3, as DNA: TGCAGCGTTGAAGGTGAATCCTACGAGCAGTACTTC.

This CDR3 is CASSVKAGILYGYTF. In DNA form, the CDR3 reads TGTGCCAGCAGCGTAAAGGCGGGGATCCTCTATGGCTACACCTTC. The chain joins TRBV7-2 to TRBJ1-2; D call uncertain. Looked up from germline, CDR1 is SGHTA and CDR2 is FQGNSA. The CDR3 sequence is 15 residues long. Trimming took off 5 bases at V and 4 bases at J, with 17 bases between the two ends.

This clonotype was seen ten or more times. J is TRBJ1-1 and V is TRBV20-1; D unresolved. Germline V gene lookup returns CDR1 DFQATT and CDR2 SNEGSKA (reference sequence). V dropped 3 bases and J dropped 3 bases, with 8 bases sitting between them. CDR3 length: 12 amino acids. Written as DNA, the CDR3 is TGCAGTGCTAGGGAACGTGACACTGAAGCTTTCTTT. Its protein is CSARERDTEAFF.

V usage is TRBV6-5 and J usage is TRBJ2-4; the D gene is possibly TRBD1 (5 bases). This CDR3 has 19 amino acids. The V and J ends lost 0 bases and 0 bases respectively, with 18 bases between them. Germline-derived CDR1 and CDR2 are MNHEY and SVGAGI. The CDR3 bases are TGTGCCAGCAGTTACTCCCCACTCGTCGGCAGGGTAGCCAAAAACATTCAGTACTTC. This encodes CASSYSPLVGRVAKNIQYF.

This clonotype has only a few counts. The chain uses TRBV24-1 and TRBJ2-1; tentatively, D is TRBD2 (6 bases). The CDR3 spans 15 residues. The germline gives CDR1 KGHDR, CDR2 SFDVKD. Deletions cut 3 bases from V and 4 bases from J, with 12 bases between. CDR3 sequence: CATSDAGPSYNEQFF. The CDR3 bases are TGTGCCACCAGTGATGCGGGACCATCATACAATGAGCAGTTCTTC.

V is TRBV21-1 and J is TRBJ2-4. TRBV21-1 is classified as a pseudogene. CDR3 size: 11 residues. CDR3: CATLKENIQYF. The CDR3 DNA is TGTGCCACCTTGAAAGAAAACATTCAGTACTTC.

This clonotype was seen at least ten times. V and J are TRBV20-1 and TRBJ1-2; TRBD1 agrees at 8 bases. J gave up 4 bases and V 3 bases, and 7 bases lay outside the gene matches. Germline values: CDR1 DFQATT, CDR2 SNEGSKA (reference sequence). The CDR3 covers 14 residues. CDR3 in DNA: TGCAGTGCTAGGGAGGACAGGGCGCCCTATGGCTACACCTTC. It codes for CSAREDRAPYGYTF.

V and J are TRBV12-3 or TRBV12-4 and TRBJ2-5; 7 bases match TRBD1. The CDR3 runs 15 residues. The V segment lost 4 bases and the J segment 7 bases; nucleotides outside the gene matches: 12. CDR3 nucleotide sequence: TGTGCCAGCAGTTCGAACGGGACAGTACATGGGACCCAGTACTTC. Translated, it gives CASSSNGTVHGTQYF.

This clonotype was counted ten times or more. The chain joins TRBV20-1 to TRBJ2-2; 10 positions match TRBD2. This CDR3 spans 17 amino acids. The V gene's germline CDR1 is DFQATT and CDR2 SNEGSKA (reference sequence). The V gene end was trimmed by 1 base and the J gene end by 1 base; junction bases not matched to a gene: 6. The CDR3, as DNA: TGCAGTGCTAGAGTAGCTAGCGGGGGACAGAACACCGGGGAGCTGTTTTTT. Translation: CSARVASGGQNTGELFF.

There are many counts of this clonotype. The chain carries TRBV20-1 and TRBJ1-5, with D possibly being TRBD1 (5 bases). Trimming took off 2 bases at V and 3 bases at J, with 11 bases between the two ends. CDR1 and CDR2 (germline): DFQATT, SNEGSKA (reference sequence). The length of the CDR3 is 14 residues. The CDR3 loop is CSARLQVSNQPQHF. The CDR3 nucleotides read TGCAGTGCTAGACTACAGGTGTCCAATCAGCCCCAGCATTTT.

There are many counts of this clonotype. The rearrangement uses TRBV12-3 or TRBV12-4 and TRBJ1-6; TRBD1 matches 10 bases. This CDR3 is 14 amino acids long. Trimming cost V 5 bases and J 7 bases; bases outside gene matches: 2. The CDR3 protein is CASSRQGANSPLHF. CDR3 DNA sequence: TGTGCCAGCAGTCGACAGGGGGCGAATTCACCCCTCCACTTT.

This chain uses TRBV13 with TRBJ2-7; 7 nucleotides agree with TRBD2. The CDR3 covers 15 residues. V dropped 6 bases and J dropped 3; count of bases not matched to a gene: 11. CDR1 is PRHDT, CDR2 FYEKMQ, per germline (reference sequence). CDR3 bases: TGTGCCAGCAGTTCCGGACTAGTGGAAATCTACGAGCAGTACTTC. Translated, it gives CASSSGLVEIYEQYF.

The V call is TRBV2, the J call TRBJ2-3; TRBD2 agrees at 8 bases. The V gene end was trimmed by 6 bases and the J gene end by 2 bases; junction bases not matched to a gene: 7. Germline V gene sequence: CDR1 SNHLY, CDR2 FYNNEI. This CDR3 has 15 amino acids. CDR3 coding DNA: TGTGCCAGCAGCCTACTAGCGGCCCCCACAGATACGCAGTATTTT. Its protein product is CASSLLAAPTDTQYF.

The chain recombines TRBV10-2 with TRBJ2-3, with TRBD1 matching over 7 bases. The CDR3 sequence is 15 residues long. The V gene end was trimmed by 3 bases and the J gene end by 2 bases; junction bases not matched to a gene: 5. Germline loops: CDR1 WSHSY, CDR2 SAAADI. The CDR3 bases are TGCGCCAGCAGTGATACAGGGGCATCCACAGATACGCAGTATTTT. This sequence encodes CASSDTGASTDTQYF.